This record concerns one T cell receptor (beta chain) sequence. As yet, its antigen is unknown. This sample is part of a study of cytomegalovirus exposure and HLA in healthy donors. Points from the study as a whole: The number of N-insertions in an Asian-associated ancestry cluster was reportedly below the roughly 670-donor mean in a later analysis. Per a later analysis, roughly 17,000 TCR beta sequences showed association with HLA alleles at 0.05 false discovery rate. Some highly shared sequence variants likely arose as a pipeline artifact. Common viral pathogens seemed to be connected with several of the most significant clusters, according to a later analysis.

In the PCR, 60 Vbeta and 13 Jbeta primers were used. TCRdb's copy holds only in-frame clones and misses some; the assay was immunoSEQ multiplex PCR. There are some 130,000 clones in the sample; roughly 80% occur only once, and around 2% lies in the top ten. Germline V gene data show CDR1 as LGHNA and CDR2 as YNFKEQ. J was trimmed by 3 bases and V by 5 bases; bases with no gene match: 5. CDR3 size: 14 residues. Material for sequencing was PBMCs. The chain is built from TRBV4-2 and TRBJ2-7; 9 bases align to TRBD1. The source of this sequence is a man in his thirties or forties in good health and CMV-seronegative. The CDR3 DNA follows: TGTGCCAGCAGCTTTCGGACAGGGGTCTACGAGCAGTACTTC. Encoded protein: CASSFRTGVYEQYF.